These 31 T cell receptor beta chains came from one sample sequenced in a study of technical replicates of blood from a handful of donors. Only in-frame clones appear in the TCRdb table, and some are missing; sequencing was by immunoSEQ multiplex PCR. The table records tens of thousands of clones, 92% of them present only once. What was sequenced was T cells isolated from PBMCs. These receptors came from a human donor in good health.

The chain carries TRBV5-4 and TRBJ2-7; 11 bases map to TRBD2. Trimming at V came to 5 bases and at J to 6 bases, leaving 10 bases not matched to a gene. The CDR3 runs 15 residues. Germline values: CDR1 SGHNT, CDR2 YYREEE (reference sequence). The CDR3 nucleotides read TGTGCCAGCAGAGCAAATACCGGGACTAGCGGCGAGCAGTACTTC. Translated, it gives CASRANTGTSGEQYF.

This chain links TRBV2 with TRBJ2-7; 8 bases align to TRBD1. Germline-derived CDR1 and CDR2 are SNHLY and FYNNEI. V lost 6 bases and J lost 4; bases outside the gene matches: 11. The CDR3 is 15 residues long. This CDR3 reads CASSPLGTGGYEQYF. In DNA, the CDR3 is TGTGCCAGCAGCCCCTTGGGGACAGGAGGGTACGAGCAGTACTTC.

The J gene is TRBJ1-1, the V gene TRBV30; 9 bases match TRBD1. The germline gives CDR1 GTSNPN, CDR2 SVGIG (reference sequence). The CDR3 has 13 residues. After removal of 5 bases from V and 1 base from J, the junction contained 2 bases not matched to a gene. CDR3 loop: CAWWDRENTEAFF. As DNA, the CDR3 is TGTGCCTGGTGGGACAGGGAGAACACTGAAGCTTTCTTT. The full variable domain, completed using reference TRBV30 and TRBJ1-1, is SQTIHQWPATLVQPVGSPLSLECTVEGTSNPNLYWYRQAAGRGLQLLFYSVGIGQISSEVPQNLSASRPQDRQFILSSKKLLLSDSGFYLCAWWDRENTEAFFGQGTRLTVV.

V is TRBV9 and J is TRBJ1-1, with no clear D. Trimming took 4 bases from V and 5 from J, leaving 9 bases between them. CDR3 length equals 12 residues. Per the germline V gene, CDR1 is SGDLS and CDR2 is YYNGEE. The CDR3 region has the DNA TGTGCCAGCAGCCCGGGTTTAACTGAAGCTTTCTTT. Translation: CASSPGLTEAFF.

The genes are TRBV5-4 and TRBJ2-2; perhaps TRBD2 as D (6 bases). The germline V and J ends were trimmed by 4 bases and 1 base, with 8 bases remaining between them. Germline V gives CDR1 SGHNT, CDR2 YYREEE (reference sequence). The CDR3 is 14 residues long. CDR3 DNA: TGTGCCAGCAGCCGGGACTTGAACACCGGGGAGCTGTTTTTT. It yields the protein CASSRDLNTGELFF.

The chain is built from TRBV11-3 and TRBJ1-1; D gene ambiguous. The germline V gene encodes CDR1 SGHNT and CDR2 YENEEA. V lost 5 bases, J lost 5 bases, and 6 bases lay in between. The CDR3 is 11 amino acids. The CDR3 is CASSTRTEAFF. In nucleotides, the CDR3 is TGTGCCAGCAGCACGAGAACTGAAGCTTTCTTT.

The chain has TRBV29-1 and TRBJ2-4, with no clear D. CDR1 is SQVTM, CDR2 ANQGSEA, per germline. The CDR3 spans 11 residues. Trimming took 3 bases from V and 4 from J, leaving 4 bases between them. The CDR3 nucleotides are TGCAGCGTTGACAGGAAAAACATTCAGTACTTC. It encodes CSVDRKNIQYF.

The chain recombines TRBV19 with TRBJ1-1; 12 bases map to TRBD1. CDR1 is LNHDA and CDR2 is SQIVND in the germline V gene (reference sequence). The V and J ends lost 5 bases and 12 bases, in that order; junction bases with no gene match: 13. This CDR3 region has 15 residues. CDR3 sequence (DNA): TGTGCCAGTAGTTTGGCCGGGACAGGGGGCGCCTTTTCTTTCTTT. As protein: CASSLAGTGGAFSFF.

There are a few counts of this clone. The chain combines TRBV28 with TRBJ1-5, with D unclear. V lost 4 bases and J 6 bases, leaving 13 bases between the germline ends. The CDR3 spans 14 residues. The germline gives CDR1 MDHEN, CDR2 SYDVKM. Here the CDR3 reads CASSYISGVQPQHF. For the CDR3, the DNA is TGTGCCAGCAGTTACATATCTGGAGTTCAGCCCCAGCATTTT.

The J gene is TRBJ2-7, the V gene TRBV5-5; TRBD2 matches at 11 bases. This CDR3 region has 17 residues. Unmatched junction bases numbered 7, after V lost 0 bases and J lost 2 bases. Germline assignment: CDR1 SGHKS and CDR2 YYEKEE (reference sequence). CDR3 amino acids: CASSLELGTSGTYEQYF. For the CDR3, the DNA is TGTGCCAGCAGCTTGGAATTGGGGACTAGCGGAACCTACGAGCAGTACTTC.

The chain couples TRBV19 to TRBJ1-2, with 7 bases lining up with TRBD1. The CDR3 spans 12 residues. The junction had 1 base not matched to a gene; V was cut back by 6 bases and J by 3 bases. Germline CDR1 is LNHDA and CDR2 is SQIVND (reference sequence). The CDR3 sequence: CASRGTDYGYTF. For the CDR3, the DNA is TGTGCCAGTAGGGGGACAGACTATGGCTACACCTTC.

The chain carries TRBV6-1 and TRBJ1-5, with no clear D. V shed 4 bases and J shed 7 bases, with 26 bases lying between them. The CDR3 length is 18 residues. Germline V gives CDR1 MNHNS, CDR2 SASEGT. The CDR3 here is CASSGIESQVPGKQPQHF. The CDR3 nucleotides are TGTGCCAGCAGTGGAATTGAGTCTCAGGTTCCCGGGAAGCAGCCCCAGCATTTT.

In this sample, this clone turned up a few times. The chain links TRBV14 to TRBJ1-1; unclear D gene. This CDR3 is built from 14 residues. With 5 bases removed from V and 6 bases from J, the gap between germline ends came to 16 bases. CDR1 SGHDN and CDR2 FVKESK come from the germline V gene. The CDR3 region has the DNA TGTGCCAGCAGCGCGGAAAGGGTAGCGTCTGAAGCTTTCTTT. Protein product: CASSAERVASEAFF.

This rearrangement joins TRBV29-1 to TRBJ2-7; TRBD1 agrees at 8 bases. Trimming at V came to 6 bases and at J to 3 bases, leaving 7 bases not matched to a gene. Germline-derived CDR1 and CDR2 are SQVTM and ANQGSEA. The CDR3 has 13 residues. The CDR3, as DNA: TGCAGCGTCGGACAGGGTTGGTACTACGAGCAGTACTTC. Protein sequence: CSVGQGWYYEQYF.

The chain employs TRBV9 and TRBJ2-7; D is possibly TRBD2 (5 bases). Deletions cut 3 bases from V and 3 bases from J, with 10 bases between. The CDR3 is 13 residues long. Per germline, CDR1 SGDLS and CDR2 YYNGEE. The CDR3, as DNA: TGTGCCAGCAGCGGGCACGGGGACTACGAGCAGTACTTC. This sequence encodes CASSGHGDYEQYF.

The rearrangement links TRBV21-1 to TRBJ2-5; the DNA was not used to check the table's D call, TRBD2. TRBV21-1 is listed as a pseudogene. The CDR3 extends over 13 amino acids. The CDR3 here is CASSMTTQETQYF. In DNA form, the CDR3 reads TGTGCCAGCAGCATGACTACCCAAGAGACCCAGTACTTC.

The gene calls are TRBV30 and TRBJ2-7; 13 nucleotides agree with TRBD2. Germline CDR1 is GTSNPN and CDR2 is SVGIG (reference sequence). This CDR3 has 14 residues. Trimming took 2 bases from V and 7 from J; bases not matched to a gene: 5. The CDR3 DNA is TGTGCCTGGAGTTTAGGACTAGCGGGAGTAGAGCAGTACTTC. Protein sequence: CAWSLGLAGVEQYF.

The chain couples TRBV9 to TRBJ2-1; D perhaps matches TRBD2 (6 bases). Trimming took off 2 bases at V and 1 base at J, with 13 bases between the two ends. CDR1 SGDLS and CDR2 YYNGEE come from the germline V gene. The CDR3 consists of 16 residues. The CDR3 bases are TGTGCCAGCAGCGTGGGGGGAACCCCTTCCTACAATGAGCAGTTCTTC. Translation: CASSVGGTPSYNEQFF.

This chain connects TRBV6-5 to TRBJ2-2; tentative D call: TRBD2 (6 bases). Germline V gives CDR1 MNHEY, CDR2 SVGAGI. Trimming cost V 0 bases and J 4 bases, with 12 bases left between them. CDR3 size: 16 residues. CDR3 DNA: TGTGCCAGCAGTTACTCGTCTCTAGCGTCCACCGGGGAGCTGTTTTTT. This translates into CASSYSSLASTGELFF.

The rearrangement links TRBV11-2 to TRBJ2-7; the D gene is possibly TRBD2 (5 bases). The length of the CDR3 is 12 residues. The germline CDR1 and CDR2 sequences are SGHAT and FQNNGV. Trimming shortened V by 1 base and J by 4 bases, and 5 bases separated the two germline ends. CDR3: CASSLAGYEQYF. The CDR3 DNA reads TGTGCCAGCAGCTTAGCGGGGTACGAGCAGTACTTC.

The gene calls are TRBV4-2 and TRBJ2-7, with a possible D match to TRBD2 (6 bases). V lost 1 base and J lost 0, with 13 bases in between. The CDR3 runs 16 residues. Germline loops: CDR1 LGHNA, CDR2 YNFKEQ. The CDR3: CASSQASSAHSYEQYF. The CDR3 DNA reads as TGTGCCAGCAGCCAAGCTTCTAGCGCCCACTCCTACGAGCAGTACTTC.

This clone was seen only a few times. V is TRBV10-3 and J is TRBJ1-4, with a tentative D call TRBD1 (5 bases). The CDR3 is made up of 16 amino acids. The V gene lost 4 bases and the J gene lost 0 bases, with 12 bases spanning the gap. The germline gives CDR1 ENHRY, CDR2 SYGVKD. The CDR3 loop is CAISVGASATNEKLFF. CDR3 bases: TGTGCCATCAGTGTAGGGGCTTCTGCAACTAATGAAAAACTGTTTTTT.

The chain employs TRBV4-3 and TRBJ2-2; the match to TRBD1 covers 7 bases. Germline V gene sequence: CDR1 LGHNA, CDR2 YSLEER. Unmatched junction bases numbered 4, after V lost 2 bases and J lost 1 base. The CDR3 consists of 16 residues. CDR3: CASSQPTGENTGELFF. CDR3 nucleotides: TGCGCCAGCAGCCAACCAACAGGGGAGAACACCGGGGAGCTGTTTTTT.

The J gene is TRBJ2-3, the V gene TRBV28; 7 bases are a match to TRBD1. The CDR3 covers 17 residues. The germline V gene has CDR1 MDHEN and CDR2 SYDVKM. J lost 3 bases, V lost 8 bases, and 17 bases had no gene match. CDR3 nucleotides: TGTGCCAGCTGCCTCGCCTTTAGGGGGCGAAGGACAGATACGCAGTATTTT. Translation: CASCLAFRGRRTDTQYF.

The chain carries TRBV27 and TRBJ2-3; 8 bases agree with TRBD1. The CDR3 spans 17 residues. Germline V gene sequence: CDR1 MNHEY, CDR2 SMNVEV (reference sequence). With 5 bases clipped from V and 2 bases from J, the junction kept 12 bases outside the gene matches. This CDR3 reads CASSPLDRGIDTDTQYF. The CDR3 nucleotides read TGTGCCAGCAGTCCCCTTGACAGGGGAATAGACACAGATACGCAGTATTTT.

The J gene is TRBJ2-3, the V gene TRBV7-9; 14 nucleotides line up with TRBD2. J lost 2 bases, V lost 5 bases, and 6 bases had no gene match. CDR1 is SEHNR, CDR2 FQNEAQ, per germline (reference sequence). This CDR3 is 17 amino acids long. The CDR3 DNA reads TGTGCCAGCAGCGCCACGACTAGCGGGAGGGTCACAGATACGCAGTATTTT. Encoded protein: CASSATTSGRVTDTQYF.

CDR3 coding DNA: TGTGCCAGCAGTCCGAATACGGGAGTGGAGACCCAGTACTTC. This codes for CASSPNTGVETQYF. J is TRBJ2-5 and V is TRBV7-2; tentatively, D is TRBD2 (6 bases). CDR1 and CDR2 from the germline V gene are SGHTA and FQGNSA. This CDR3 has 14 residues. The germline V and J ends were trimmed by 6 bases and 5 bases, with 16 bases remaining between them.

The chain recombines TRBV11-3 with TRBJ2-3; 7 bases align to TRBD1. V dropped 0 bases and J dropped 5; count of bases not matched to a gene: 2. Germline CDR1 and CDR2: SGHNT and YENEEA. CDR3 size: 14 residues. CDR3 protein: CASSLEQGIDTQYF. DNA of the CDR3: TGTGCCAGCAGCTTAGAACAGGGGATAGATACGCAGTATTTT.

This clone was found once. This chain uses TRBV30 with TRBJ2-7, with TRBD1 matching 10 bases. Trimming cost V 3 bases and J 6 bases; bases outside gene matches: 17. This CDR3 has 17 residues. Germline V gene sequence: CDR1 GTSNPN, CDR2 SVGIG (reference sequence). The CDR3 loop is CAWSRYNPGQGTGEQYF. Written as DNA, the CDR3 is TGTGCCTGGAGCAGATACAACCCGGGACAGGGGACTGGCGAGCAGTACTTC.

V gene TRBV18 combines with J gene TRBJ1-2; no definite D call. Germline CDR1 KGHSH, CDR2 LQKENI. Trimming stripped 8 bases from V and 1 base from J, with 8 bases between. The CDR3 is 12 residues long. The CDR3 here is CASRGDNYGYTF. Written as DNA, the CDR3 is TGTGCCAGCCGCGGCGATAACTATGGCTACACCTTC.

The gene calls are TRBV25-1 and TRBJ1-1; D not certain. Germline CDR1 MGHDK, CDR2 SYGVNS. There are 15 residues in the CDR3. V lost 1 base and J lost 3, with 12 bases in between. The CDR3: CASSESRELHTEAFF. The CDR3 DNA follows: TGTGCCAGCAGTGAATCTCGGGAACTCCACACTGAAGCTTTCTTT.